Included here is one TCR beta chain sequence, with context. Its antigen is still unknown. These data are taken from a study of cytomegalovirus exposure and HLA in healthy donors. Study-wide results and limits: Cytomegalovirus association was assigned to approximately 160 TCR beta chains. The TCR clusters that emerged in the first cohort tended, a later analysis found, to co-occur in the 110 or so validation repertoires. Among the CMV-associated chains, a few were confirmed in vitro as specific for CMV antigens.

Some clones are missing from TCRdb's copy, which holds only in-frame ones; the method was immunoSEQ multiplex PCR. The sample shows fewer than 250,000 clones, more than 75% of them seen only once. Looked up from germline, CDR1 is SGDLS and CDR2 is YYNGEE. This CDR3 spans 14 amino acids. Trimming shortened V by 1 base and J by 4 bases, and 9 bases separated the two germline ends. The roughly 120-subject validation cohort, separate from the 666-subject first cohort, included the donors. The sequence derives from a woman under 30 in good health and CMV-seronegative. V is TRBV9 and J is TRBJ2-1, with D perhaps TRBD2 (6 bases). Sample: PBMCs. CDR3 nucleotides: TGTGCCAGCAGCGTAAATGCGGGGTACAATGAGCAGTTCTTC. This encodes CASSVNAGYNEQFF.